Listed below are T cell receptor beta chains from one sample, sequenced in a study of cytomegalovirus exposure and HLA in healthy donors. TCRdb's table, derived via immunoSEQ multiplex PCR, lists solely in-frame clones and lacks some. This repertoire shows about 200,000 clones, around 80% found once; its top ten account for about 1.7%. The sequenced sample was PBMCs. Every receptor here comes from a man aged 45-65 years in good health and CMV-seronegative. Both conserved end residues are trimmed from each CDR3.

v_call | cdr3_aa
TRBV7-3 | ASSSRTSADTQY
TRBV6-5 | ASKQGAAYEQY
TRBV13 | ASRRLAGGGEQY
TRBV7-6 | ASSRLGGTGNTIY
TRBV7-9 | ASSESGGINQPQH
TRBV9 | ASSVGKGAAYEQY
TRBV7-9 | ASSFGETQY
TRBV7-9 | ASSGQGRINYGYT
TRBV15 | ATSRENREIYGYT
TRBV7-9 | ASSLGQGIHEQY
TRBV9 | ASSVAGQGNTGELF
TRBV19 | ASLWGVEAF
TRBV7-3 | ASSTNGQGWETQY
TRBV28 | ASSFHGQGVGSNQPQH
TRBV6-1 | ASSLYEQY
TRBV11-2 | ASSSLDDRGGGEQF
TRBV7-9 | ASSSRGTEAF
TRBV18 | ASSQGQGGGTEAF
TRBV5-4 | ASSPFQGAGGELF
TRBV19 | ASSIRQGKETQY
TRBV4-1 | ASSRGQGKDHEQF
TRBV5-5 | ASGSGGEGYGYT
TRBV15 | ATARDRWDTEAF
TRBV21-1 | ASSKDWGIAYEQY
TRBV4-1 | ASSQQGYEQY
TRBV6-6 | ASSYSPEQF
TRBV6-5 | ASTRGPGGTQY
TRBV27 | ASSASWIKETQY
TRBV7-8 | ASSPRGQGAYEQY
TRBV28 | ASSLPTSKRGTGSYEQY
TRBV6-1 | ASSVNTEAF
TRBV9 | ASSLDSLNTGELF
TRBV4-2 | ASSQDLANYGYT
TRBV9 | ASSRRGEGPNEQF
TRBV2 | ASSSGTGANVLT
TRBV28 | ATAGRLNTEAF
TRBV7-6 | ASSPEGYRALSSGANVLT
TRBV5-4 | ATKHQGSRTDTQY
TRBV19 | ASSIHAGQGRETQY
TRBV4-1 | ASSQGTGASYEQY
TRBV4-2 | ASSPAGTAKPNNQPQH
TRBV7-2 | ASSPQGAISGANVLT
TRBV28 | ASSPPQGANSPLH
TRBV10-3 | AMAGGTQETQY
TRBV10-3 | AISAAGQGANEQF
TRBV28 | ASSSAGPSYEQY
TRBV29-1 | SVQASGLPRYGYT
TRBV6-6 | ASSYSVQAGEAF